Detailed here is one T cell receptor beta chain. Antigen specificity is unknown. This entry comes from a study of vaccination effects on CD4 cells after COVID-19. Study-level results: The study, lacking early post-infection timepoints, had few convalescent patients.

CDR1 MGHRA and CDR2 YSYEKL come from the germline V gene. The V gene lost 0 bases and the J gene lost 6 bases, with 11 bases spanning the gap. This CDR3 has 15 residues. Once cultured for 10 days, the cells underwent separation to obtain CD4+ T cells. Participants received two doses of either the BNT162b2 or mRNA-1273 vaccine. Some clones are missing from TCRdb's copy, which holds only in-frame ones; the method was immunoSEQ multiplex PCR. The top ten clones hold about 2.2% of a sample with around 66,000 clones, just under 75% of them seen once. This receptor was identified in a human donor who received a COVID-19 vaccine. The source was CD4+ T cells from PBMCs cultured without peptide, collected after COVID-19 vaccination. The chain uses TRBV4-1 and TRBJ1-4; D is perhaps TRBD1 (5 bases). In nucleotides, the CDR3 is TGCGCCAGCAGCCAAGACGCAGGGTGGGATGAAAAACTGTTTTTT. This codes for CASSQDAGWDEKLFF.